Sequencing of this T cell receptor beta chain was carried out in a study of T cell changes during pregnancy in multiple sclerosis. Measured with immunoSEQ multiplex PCR; TCRdb has only the in-frame clones, and not every one. Here the sample spans approximately 54,000 clones, about 90% being singletons. Germline V gene sequence: CDR1 WSHSY, CDR2 SAAADI. The ends lost 7 bases at V and 5 bases at J; junction bases unmatched: 7. The CDR3 loop spans 14 amino acids. This TCR derives from a female donor in good health, enrolled as a control in a pregnancy study. The J gene is TRBJ2-5, the V gene TRBV10-2, with 10 bases aligning to TRBD2. The sample in question was peripheral blood, obtained after pregnancy. CDR3 residues: CASIPAGGPETQYF. The CDR3 DNA follows: TGCGCCAGCATCCCAGCGGGAGGGCCCGAGACCCAGTACTTC.